This T cell receptor (beta chain) was identified in a study of blood T cell repertoires in COVID-19 (dated by TCRdb to 2020 to 2022). Regarding the study in general: The collaborator samples originated in the United States, Italy and Spain and spanned the acute and convalescent phases of COVID-19. The prospective study material was composed of cDNA or gDNA derived from T cells, B-cell-depleted T cells, or PBMCs. Subjects who had been exposed to COVID-19, were actively infected with it, or had recovered from it provided the deeply sampled blood TCRbeta repertoires that made up the dataset. A freely available public database, intended as a resource for researchers studying the immune response to SARS-CoV-2, is where the repertoires were released. The samples were drawn from the first 160 participants of the ongoing ImmuneRACE study and from roughly 1,300 subjects provided by 6 global collaborators. The sample metadata nearly always contained a de-identified subject ID, COVID-19 status, age in years and sex. HLA class I and class II types, where available, came from metadata supplied by the sample provider rather than from assay-based typing.

TCRbeta CDR3 regions were amplified from genomic DNA by means of the immunoSEQ Assay, a bias-controlled multiplex PCR. Turning to the authors' computational methods: Nucleated cell counts per sample were estimated from amplification of reference gene primers within the assay. Sequence reads were collapsed and filtered to measure the absolute abundance of every unique TCRbeta CDR3 rearrangement. For each sample, productive Simpson clonality was calculated by taking the square root of Simpson's diversity index across productive rearrangements. This is the immuneACCESS table as TCRdb keeps it, with only in-frame sequences that have V and J called. A part of the clones is gone; compared with another copy, unresolved V genes explain less than half, and the rest is unexplained. The D gene and trimming were derived from the DNA, and the V and J assignments and clone size from that table. Counted in this sample were 200,000 or so clones; roughly nine tenths of them appeared once. The ten largest clones capture 0.7% to 0.85% of the sample.

Collaborating institutions collected whole blood in K2EDTA tubes following their own protocols. For TCRbeta analysis, collaborator samples were shipped as frozen whole blood, as isolated PBMCs, or as DNA extracted from either sample type. From the germline V gene, CDR1 is KGHSH and CDR2 is LQKENI. Its CDR3 holds 13 amino acids, cysteine through phenylalanine. The only DNA kept is the CDR3, 39 bases in frame from the first base. Deletion took 1 base off V and 8 bases off J, with a span of 9 bases between the germline ends. On this clone: It lacks a known antigen. Per-base qualities were not stored, and no clone one base away is much larger.

Here is what the overall study found, with its caveats: How much clinical and demographic metadata was included differed by source and by participant, and the metadata was provided uncurated.

The sequence links TRBV18 to TRBJ2-1, with TRBD2 perhaps the D gene, on 5 matching bases. The material sequenced was peripheral blood. This sequence originates from a woman in her 70s with acute or convalescent COVID-19. CDR3 region: CASSPRRIDEQFF. The nucleotide sequence reads TGTGCCAGCTCACCACGGAGGATTGATGAGCAGTTCTTC.